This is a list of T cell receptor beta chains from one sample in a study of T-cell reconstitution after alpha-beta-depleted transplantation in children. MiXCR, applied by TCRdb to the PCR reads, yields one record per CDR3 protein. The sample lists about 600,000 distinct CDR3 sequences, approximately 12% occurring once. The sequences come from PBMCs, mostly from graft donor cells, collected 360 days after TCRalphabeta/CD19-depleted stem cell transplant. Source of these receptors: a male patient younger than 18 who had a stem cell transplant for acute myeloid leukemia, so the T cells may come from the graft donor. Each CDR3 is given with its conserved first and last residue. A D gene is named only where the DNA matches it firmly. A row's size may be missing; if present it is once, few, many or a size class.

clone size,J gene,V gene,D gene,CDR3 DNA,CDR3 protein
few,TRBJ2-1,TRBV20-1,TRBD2,TGCAGTGCCCCAGACCGGTTGGCCGGGGGGAATGAGCAGTTCTTC,CSAPDRLAGGNEQFF
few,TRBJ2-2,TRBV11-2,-,TGTGCCAGCAGCTTAGTAGGGGGGTTCACCGGGGAGCTGTTTTTT,CASSLVGGFTGELFF
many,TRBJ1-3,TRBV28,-,TGTGCCAGCACCCTACCAGGGGGAAACACCATATATTTT,CASTLPGGNTIYF
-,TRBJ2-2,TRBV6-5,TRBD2,TGTGCCAGCAGTTACCCCCGCGGAGGTAGCGGGAGGGTCGCCGGGGAGCTGTTTTTT,CASSYPRGGSGRVAGELFF
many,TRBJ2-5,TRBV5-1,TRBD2,TGCGCCAGCAGCGACCCTAGCGGAGGAGAGTCAGAGACCCAGTACTTC,CASSDPSGGESETQYF
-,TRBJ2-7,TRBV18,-,TGTGCCAGCTCACCAGTACGTACAGCGATGGCCTACGAGCAGTACTTC,CASSPVRTAMAYEQYF
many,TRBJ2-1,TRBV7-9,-,TGTGCCAGCAGCTTAATGGGGTCTGGCGATGAGCAGTTCTTC,CASSLMGSGDEQFF
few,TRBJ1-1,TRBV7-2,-,TGTGCCAGCAGGGCCTACAGCTCTGGAGGTTCCACTGAAGCTTTCTTT,CASRAYSSGGSTEAFF
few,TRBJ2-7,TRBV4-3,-,TGCGCCAGCAGCCAAGATCGGGACGGGGACTCCTACGAGCAGTACTTC,CASSQDRDGDSYEQYF
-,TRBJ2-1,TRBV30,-,TGTGCCTGGTTTATCTACAATGAGCAGTTCTTC,CAWFIYNEQFF
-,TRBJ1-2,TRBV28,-,TGTGCCAGCGGGGGGCCTCCAGGGGGCTACACCTTC,CASGGPPGGYTF
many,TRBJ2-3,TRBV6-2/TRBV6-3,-,TGTGCCAGCAGCGGGGGAGGCGATACGCAGTATTTT,CASSGGGDTQYF
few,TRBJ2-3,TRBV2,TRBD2,TGTGCCAGCAGTCCACCGAGGCTAGCGGGAGTAACAGATACGCAGTATTTT,CASSPPRLAGVTDTQYF
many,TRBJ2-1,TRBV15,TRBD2,TGTGCCACCAGCGATCTCCGGGCTAGCGGGACCCCTGAGCAGTTCTTC,CATSDLRASGTPEQFF
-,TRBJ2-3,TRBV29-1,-,TGCAGCGTTGATATCCCAGCCTCGCCTAGCACAGATACGCAGTATTTT,CSVDIPASPSTDTQYF
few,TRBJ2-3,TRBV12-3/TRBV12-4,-,TGTGCCAGCAGTCTACCCGGGAGACTGAGCACAGATACGCAGTATTTT,CASSLPGRLSTDTQYF
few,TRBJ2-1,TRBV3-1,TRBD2,TGTGCCAGCAGCCAAGCGGGCGGGAGTAATGAGCAGTTCTTC,CASSQAGGSNEQFF
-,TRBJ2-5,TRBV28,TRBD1,TGTGCCAGCAGTTTCTCATTGATCCCGCGACAGGGGGTGGATCAAGAGACCCAGTACTTC,CASSFSLIPRQGVDQETQYF
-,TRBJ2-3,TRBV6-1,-,TGTGCCACCATGAAGAATAGGGGGTCCCCCACAGATACGCAGTATTTT,CATMKNRGSPTDTQYF
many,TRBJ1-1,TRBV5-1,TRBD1,TGCGCCAGCAGGTTGACAGGGTACACTGAAGCTTTCTTT,CASRLTGYTEAFF
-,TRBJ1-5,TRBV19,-,TGTGCCAGTAGTTCGAGAGGGTCGGGCAATCAGCCCCAGCATTTT,CASSSRGSGNQPQHF
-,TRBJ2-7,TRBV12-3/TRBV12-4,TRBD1,TGTGCCAGCAGTCCCGATGGACAGGGGACATACTACGAGCAGTACTTC,CASSPDGQGTYYEQYF
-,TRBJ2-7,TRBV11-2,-,TGTGCCAGCAGCTTAAACGCCCGCTACGAGCAGTACTTC,CASSLNARYEQYF
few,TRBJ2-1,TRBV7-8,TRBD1,TGTGCCACCTTCGGGGACAGCTATGAGCAGTTCTTC,CATFGDSYEQFF
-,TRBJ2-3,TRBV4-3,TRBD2,TGCGCCAGCAGCCGTACGGCGGGAGTGACAGATACGCAGTATTTT,CASSRTAGVTDTQYF
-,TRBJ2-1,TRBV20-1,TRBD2,TGCAGTGCTAGAGCTCGGACTAGCGGGATTCTGTATGAGCAGTTCTTC,CSARARTSGILYEQFF
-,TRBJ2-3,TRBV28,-,TGTGCCAGCACTCTCTGGAGGGGGGGCTCCCTCACAGATACGCAGTATTTT,CASTLWRGGSLTDTQYF
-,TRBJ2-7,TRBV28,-,TGTGCCAGCAGTTCCCCGACGGCCTACGAGCAGTACTTC,CASSSPTAYEQYF
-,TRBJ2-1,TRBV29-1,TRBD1,TGCAGCATCGCCGGGACAGGGGAATCAAATGAGCAGTTCTTC,CSIAGTGESNEQFF
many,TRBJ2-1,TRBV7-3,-,TGTGCCAGCAGCTTATTAGCGGCGGGATGGTCCTACAATGAGCAGTTCTTC,CASSLLAAGWSYNEQFF
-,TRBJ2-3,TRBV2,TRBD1,TGTGCCAGCAGCAAAAGCCGGACAGGGCCAGATACGCAGTATTTT,CASSKSRTGPDTQYF
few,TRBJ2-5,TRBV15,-,TGTGCCACCAGCAGACAAGAGACCCAGTACTTC,CATSRQETQYF
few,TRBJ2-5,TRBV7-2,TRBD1,TGTGCCAGCAGCTTCGCCCAGGGGGCCCGGGAGACCCAGTACTTC,CASSFAQGARETQYF
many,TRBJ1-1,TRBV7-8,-,TGTGCCAGCAGCTGGTACAGGGTCACCCTGGGGGGCACTGAAGCTTTCTTT,CASSWYRVTLGGTEAFF
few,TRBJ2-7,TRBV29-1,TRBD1,TGCAGCGTAAAGGGGGACAGGGGTTCCTACGAGCAGTACTTC,CSVKGDRGSYEQYF
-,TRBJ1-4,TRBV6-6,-,TGTGCCAGCAGTTACGGCGGGGAAAAACTGTTTTTT,CASSYGGEKLFF
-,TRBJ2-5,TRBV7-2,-,TGTGCCAGCAGCTCAGAAAGGTACTCCAAAGAGACCCAGTACTTC,CASSSERYSKETQYF
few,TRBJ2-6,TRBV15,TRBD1,TGTGCCACCAGCAGAGAGGGACAGGGGGATCCCAGAGCCAACGTCCTGACTTTC,CATSREGQGDPRANVLTF
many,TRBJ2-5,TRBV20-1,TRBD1,TGCAGTGCTAGAGATATAAGTTGGACAGGGCCACAAGAGACCCAGTACTTC,CSARDISWTGPQETQYF
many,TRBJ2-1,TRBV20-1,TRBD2,TGCAGTGCTAGAGTAGCGGGAGGTGAGCAGTTCTTC,CSARVAGGEQFF
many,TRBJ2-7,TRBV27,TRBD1,TGTGCCAGCAGTCCGGGGACAGGGTTACCCTACGAGCAGTACTTC,CASSPGTGLPYEQYF
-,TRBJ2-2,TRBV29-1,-,TGCGCCGCGGAGGGGGCCCAGCTCGGGGAGCTGTTTTTT,CAAEGAQLGELFF
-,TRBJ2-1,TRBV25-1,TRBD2,TGTGCCAGCAGTGACGAATTTGGGACTAGCAATGAGCAGTTCTTC,CASSDEFGTSNEQFF
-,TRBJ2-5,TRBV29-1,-,TGCAGCGTTGAAAGTGACGAGACCCAGTACTTC,CSVESDETQYF
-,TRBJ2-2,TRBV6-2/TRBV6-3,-,TGTGCCAGCAGTTACTCAGGGCTCGGGGAGCTGTTTTTT,CASSYSGLGELFF
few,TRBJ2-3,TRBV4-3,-,TGCGCCAGCAGCCCCGTGAGCAGCAGCACAGATACGCAGTATTTT,CASSPVSSSTDTQYF
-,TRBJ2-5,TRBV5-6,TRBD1,TGTGCCAGCAGCCGGGACAGCCGACCGGGGGAGACCCAGTACTTC,CASSRDSRPGETQYF
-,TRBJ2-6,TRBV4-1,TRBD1,TGCGCCAGCAGCCAATTGCCGGGACAGCTTTTCTTCTCTGGGGCCAACGTCCTGACTTTC,CASSQLPGQLFFSGANVLTF